What follows are 21 T cell receptor beta chains derived from one specimen sequenced in a study of blood T cell repertoires in COVID-19. Method: immunoSEQ multiplex PCR; TCRdb's copy keeps in-frame clones and lacks some. The repertoire holds approximately 380,000 clones, with around 89% as singletons. The sequenced sample consisted of PBMCs or T cells enriched from blood (not recorded which). The source of these receptors is a woman between 18 and 29 years old who had recovered from COVID-19.

This clone was seen only once. The chain joins TRBV7-3 to TRBJ2-5; 9 nucleotides match TRBD1. Germline-derived CDR1 and CDR2 are SGHTA and FQGTGA. The CDR3 is made up of 14 amino acids. J gave up 3 bases and V 5 bases, and 4 bases lay outside the gene matches. CDR3 in DNA: TGTGCCAGCAGCCTCGGGACAGGGAAAGAGACCCAGTACTTC. It is translated as CASSLGTGKETQYF.

This rearrangement joins TRBV6-4 to TRBJ2-7; 7 bases are a match to TRBD1. CDR3 length: 16 amino acids. V lost 2 bases and J lost 3; bases outside the gene matches: 10. The V gene's germline CDR1 is MRHNA and CDR2 SNTAGT. CDR3 protein: CASSDPARGKLYEQYF. The CDR3 region has the DNA TGTGCCAGCAGTGACCCCGCCAGGGGGAAACTCTACGAGCAGTACTTC.

The rearrangement uses TRBV12-3 or TRBV12-4 and TRBJ2-3; possibly TRBD2 for D (5 bases). Trimming took 6 bases from V and 5 from J, leaving 9 bases between them. The CDR3 runs 12 residues. The CDR3 DNA reads as TGTGCCAGCAGCGAGGGTCAAGATACGCAGTATTTT. It encodes CASSEGQDTQYF.

The J gene is TRBJ1-2, the V gene TRBV3-1 (or the pseudogene TRBV3-2); 7 bases align to TRBD1. Germline lookup yields CDR1 LGHDT and CDR2 YNNKEL (reference sequence). The CDR3 runs to 14 residues. V shed 4 bases, J shed 9 bases, and the junction held 11 bases outside the gene matches. For the CDR3, the DNA is TGTGCCAGCAGCCCGCAGACAGGGTACGATAGCTACACCTTC. Amino acid sequence: CASSPQTGYDSYTF.

The chain combines TRBV7-9 with TRBJ1-4, with 7 bases lining up with TRBD1. The junction had 6 bases not matched to a gene; V was cut back by 5 bases and J by 3 bases. This CDR3 has 15 amino acids. CDR1 and CDR2 (germline): SEHNR, FQNEAQ (reference sequence). CDR3 DNA: TGTGCCAGCAGCCAAGGGGGCGAACCTAATGAAAAACTGTTTTTT. This translates into CASSQGGEPNEKLFF.

The rearrangement joins TRBV6-5 to TRBJ1-1; D possibly corresponds to TRBD1 (5 bases). Looked up from germline, CDR1 is MNHEY and CDR2 is SVGAGI. The CDR3 has 14 amino acids. V lost 4 bases, J lost 1 base, and 10 bases lay in between. In DNA, the CDR3 is TGTGCCAGCAGTTTGATCAGGGAGAACACTGAAGCTTTCTTT. Amino acid sequence: CASSLIRENTEAFF.

V usage is TRBV25-1 and J usage is TRBJ1-3; 8 nucleotides line up with TRBD1. After removal of 8 bases from V and 10 bases from J, the junction contained 10 bases not matched to a gene. CDR1 and CDR2 (germline): MGHDK, SYGVNS. This CDR3 is 13 amino acids long. CDR3 in DNA: TGTGCCAGCGTAGGCCTCGGACAGGGAACCATATATTTT. Translation gives CASVGLGQGTIYF.

This sequence joins TRBV11-2 and TRBJ2-1; D is possibly TRBD2 (6 bases). V dropped 1 base and J dropped 7 bases, with 14 bases sitting between them. CDR1 is SGHAT, CDR2 FQNNGV, per germline. This CDR3 has 15 residues. The CDR3 nucleotides read TGTGCCAGCAGCTTAGGTGGGGGAGGCTGGAATGAGCAGTTCTTC. Translated: CASSLGGGGWNEQFF.

V is TRBV18 and J is TRBJ2-1, with 9 bases matching TRBD2. Trimming at V came to 3 bases and at J to 3 bases, leaving 6 bases not matched to a gene. CDR3 length: 16 residues. Germline V gene lookup returns CDR1 KGHSH and CDR2 LQKENI. Here the CDR3 reads CASSPRTSENYNEQFF. The CDR3 DNA reads TGTGCCAGCTCACCGCGGACTAGCGAGAACTACAATGAGCAGTTCTTC.

The genes are TRBV2 and TRBJ1-1, with D maybe TRBD1 (6 bases). The CDR3 length is 14 residues. The V end lost 4 bases, the J end lost 0 bases, and 9 bases lay between the germline ends. Germline V gives CDR1 SNHLY, CDR2 FYNNEI. In DNA form, the CDR3 reads TGTGCCAGCAGTGGGGACACAGTGAACACTGAAGCTTTCTTT. This codes for CASSGDTVNTEAFF.

This clone was picked up a small number of times. The chain carries TRBV7-9 and TRBJ1-2; 7 bases line up with TRBD1. The length of the CDR3 is 17 residues. V lost 2 bases to trimming and J lost 0 bases; unmatched junction nucleotides: 9. Looked up from germline, CDR1 is SEHNR and CDR2 is FQNEAQ (reference sequence). The CDR3 loop is CASSLIIRGQTNYGYTF. In DNA, the CDR3 is TGTGCCAGCAGCTTAATAATAAGGGGACAGACTAACTATGGCTACACCTTC.

The chain is built from TRBV10-3 and TRBJ2-5, with a possible D match to TRBD2 (6 bases). Germline values: CDR1 ENHRY, CDR2 SYGVKD. The V end was cut by 0 bases, the J end by 5 bases, with 19 bases between. The CDR3 is 17 amino acids. CDR3 nucleotides: TGTGCCATCAGTGAGTCGATAAGGCGGGGCGCGATGGAGACCCAGTACTTC. Amino acids: CAISESIRRGAMETQYF.

The chain is built from TRBV4-1 and TRBJ1-6; no definite D call. Germline V CDR1 and CDR2: MGHRA, YSYEKL. This CDR3 comprises 13 residues. V was shortened by 2 bases and J by 4 bases, with 3 bases between the two germline ends. The CDR3 nucleotides are TGCGCCAGCAGCCAAACTTATAATTCACCCCTCCACTTT. It translates to CASSQTYNSPLHF.

The V call is TRBV7-9, the J call TRBJ1-3, with D hard to call. The germline V gene encodes CDR1 SEHNR and CDR2 FQNEAQ (reference sequence). V lost 5 bases and J lost 0, with 14 bases in between. This CDR3 contains 16 residues. The CDR3 sequence: CASSPVRRDSGNTIYF. DNA for the CDR3: TGTGCCAGCAGCCCAGTAAGGAGGGACTCTGGAAACACCATATATTTT.

The chain employs TRBV27 and TRBJ1-2; D is possibly TRBD1 (5 bases). Germline V gene data show CDR1 as MNHEY and CDR2 as SMNVEV (reference sequence). The V gene lost 6 bases and the J gene lost 2 bases, with 10 bases spanning the gap. This CDR3 contains 13 residues. Here the CDR3 DNA reads TGTGCCAGCAGCTTGGACACCAACTATGGCTACACCTTC. It is translated as CASSLDTNYGYTF.

This clone was seen once. DNA of the CDR3: TGTGCCAGTAGTTCATCCCCCCGACAGGGGGCTAATGAAAAACTGTTTTTT. Encoded protein: CASSSSPRQGANEKLFF. V and J are TRBV19 and TRBJ1-4, with 9 bases matching TRBD1. Germline assignment: CDR1 LNHDA and CDR2 SQIVND (reference sequence). V dropped 5 bases and J dropped 3; count of bases not matched to a gene: 10. This CDR3 is built from 17 residues.

The J gene is TRBJ2-7, the V gene TRBV27; perhaps TRBD2 as D (5 bases). The length of the CDR3 is 14 residues. V was clipped by 2 bases and J by 6 bases, with 14 bases between them. Germline lookup yields CDR1 MNHEY and CDR2 SMNVEV (reference sequence). CDR3 in amino acids: CASSLRPLGVEQYF. As DNA, the CDR3 is TGTGCCAGCAGTTTAAGGCCCCTGGGAGTCGAGCAGTACTTC.

The chain couples TRBV11-2 to TRBJ1-5; tentatively, D is TRBD1 (5 bases). The CDR3 loop spans 15 amino acids. Germline CDR1 is SGHAT and CDR2 is FQNNGV. V lost 3 bases to trimming and J lost 6 bases, with 15 bases between them. CDR3 coding DNA: TGTGCCAGCAGCTTGGTGGGGGGGGTGGCTCAGCCCCAGCATTTT. It codes for CASSLVGGVAQPQHF. The full variable domain, rest sourced from reference TRBV11-2 and TRBJ1-5, is EAGVAQSPRYKIIEKRQSVAFWCNPISGHATLYWYQQILGQGPKLLIQFQNNGVVDDSQLPKDRFSAERLKGVDSTLKIQPAKLEDSAVYLCASSLVGGVAQPQHFGDGTRLSIL.

J is TRBJ2-3 and V is TRBV4-3, with TRBD2 matching over 9 bases. CDR3 length equals 15 residues. The germline V gene encodes CDR1 LGHNA and CDR2 YSLEER. V lost 0 bases and J lost 4; bases outside the gene matches: 2. The CDR3 DNA follows: TGCGCCAGCAGCCAAGAAGCGGGGGGCCCAGATACGCAGTATTTT. Translated: CASSQEAGGPDTQYF.

This clone was counted once. V gene TRBV7-3 combines with J gene TRBJ2-3; TRBD2 matches 14 bases. After removal of 5 bases from V and 5 bases from J, the junction contained 6 bases not matched to a gene. The CDR3 runs to 16 residues. Germline lookup yields CDR1 SGHTA and CDR2 FQGTGA. The CDR3 region is CASSPTGTSGGDTQYF. Written as DNA, the CDR3 is TGTGCCAGCAGCCCGACCGGGACTAGCGGGGGAGATACGCAGTATTTT. The whole variable domain, remainder taken from reference TRBV7-3 and TRBJ2-3, is GAGVSQTPSNKVTEKGKYVELRCDPISGHTALYWYRQSLGQGPEFLIYFQGTGAADDSGLPNDRFFAVRPEGSVSTLKIQRTERGDSAVYLCASSPTGTSGGDTQYFGPGTRLTVL.

This sequence joins TRBV29-1 and TRBJ1-1; a possible D gene is TRBD1 (6 bases). Per the germline V gene, CDR1 is SQVTM and CDR2 is ANQGSEA. The CDR3 extends over 14 amino acids. Trimming removed 4 bases at V and 7 bases at J, with 19 bases between. The DNA for the CDR3 is TGCAGCGTTGGTGTACAGGGTAAAAAGGGTGAAGCTTTCTTT. This sequence encodes CSVGVQGKKGEAFF.